These T cell receptor beta chains were read from a single sample in a study of T cell clusters in autoimmune cytopenias. TCRdb re-called the multiplex PCR reads; every CDR3 protein appears as one record, without DNA. The table for this sample gives 10,000 to 11,000 distinct CDR3 sequences. The same specimen was also included in a second study, on T cell repertoires in aging, cancer and after chemotherapy.

Sequenced sample: peripheral blood. The receptors stem from a human donor in good health. The CDR3 runs from the conserved cysteine through the conserved F or W. Clone size, where shown, is once, few, many, or a class for clones that have expanded.

j_call v_call cdr3_length clone_size cdr3_aa
TRBJ1-5 TRBV19 15 . CASTILGPSNQPQHF
TRBJ2-3 TRBV6-2/TRBV6-3 13 . CAIGLDNTYTQYF
TRBJ2-6 TRBV27 14 . CASSMTVGANVLTF
TRBJ2-3 TRBV10-1 13 . CASSEGGRGTQYF
TRBJ2-7 TRBV15 14 medium-sized CATSRASGGLEQYF
TRBJ2-1 TRBV7-6 15 . CASSAGGAGNNEQFF
TRBJ2-3 TRBV6-5 16 . CASAPTSGGATDTQYF
TRBJ1-1 TRBV30 14 . CAWSPRTGWAEAFF
TRBJ2-7 TRBV11-1 14 . CASSRDRGTYEQYF
TRBJ2-6 TRBV6-5 17 . CASAAGDSNSGANVLTF
TRBJ2-2 TRBV19 16 . CASRERGGPNTGELFF
TRBJ1-5 TRBV19 15 . CASSILGQRSRPQHF
TRBJ2-1 TRBV29-1 16 medium-sized CSVDASGRGIYNEQFF
TRBJ2-1 TRBV6-5 14 . CASSLTSGVDEQFF
TRBJ2-7 TRBV19 15 . CASSPGQGSSYEQYF
TRBJ2-7 TRBV27 15 . CASSLLGATGKKEYF
TRBJ2-4 TRBV18 17 . CASSPLELAGAKNIQYF
TRBJ1-1 TRBV6-5 14 . CASSYRGPSAEAFF
TRBJ1-4 TRBV27 14 . CASSFRGREEKLFF
TRBJ2-5 TRBV6-2/TRBV6-3 15 . CASSLLPGPRETQYF
TRBJ1-1 TRBV6-6 13 . CASGQGSDTEAFF
TRBJ2-3 TRBV13 16 . CASSYSAVSSTDTQYF
TRBJ1-6 TRBV19 14 . CASKQGAKNSPLHF
TRBJ2-1 TRBV20-1 15 . CSVPSGGLVGGEQFF
TRBJ2-3 TRBV6-1 19 . CASSFRRTSGRGSTDTQYF
TRBJ2-7 TRBV5-6 14 . CASRFRPDSYEQYF
TRBJ1-5 TRBV6-1 14 . CASSEVVVVQPQHF
TRBJ2-7 TRBV29-1 13 medium-sized CSARTGTSYEQYF
TRBJ2-7 TRBV7-9 18 . CASSLALRSDRTHYEQYF
TRBJ2-4 TRBV6-5 16 . CASRLGGQWPGDIQYF
TRBJ1-5 TRBV6-6 17 . CASCPDPGLYSNQPQHF
TRBJ1-4 TRBV5-4 15 . CASSLRGGRGEKLFF
TRBJ1-2 TRBV29-1 14 . CSVEEQTANYGYTF
TRBJ2-1 TRBV20-1 15 . CSARSGTSRSTEQFF
TRBJ2-1 TRBV15 15 . CATSRDIQSYNEQFF
TRBJ2-7 TRBV10-3 12 . CAITDGSNEQYF
TRBJ2-7 TRBV12-3/TRBV12-4 14 . CASSFSQGSYEQYF
TRBJ1-1 TRBV19 14 . CASSRVPPFTEAFF
TRBJ2-1 TRBV29-1 14 medium-sized CSVTGTGSPNEQFF
TRBJ2-7 TRBV27 16 . CASRKTLDRVYYEQYF
TRBJ1-5 TRBV6-1 15 . CASSEVQTYNQPQHF